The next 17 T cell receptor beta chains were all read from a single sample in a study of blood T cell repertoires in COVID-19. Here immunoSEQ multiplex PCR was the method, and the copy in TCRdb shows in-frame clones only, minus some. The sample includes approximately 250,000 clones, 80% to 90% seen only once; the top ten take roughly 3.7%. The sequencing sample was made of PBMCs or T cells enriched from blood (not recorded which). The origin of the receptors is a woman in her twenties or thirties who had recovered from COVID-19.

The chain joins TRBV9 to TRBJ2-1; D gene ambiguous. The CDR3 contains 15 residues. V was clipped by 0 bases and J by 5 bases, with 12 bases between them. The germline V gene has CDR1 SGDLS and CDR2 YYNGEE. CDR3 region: CASSVEPQPDNEQFF. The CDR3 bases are TGTGCCAGCAGCGTAGAACCACAACCCGACAATGAGCAGTTCTTC.

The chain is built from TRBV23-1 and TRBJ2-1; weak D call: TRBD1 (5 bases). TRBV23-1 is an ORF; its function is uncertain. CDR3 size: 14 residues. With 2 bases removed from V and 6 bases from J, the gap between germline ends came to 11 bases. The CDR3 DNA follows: TGCGCCAGCAGTCAAATTGCAGGGTTCAATGAGCAGTTCTTC. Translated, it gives CASSQIAGFNEQFF.

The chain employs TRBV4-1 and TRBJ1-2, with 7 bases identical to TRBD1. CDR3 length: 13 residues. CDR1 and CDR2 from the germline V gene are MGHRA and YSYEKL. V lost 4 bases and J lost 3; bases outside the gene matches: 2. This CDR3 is CASSPTGDYGYTF. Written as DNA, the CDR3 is TGCGCCAGCAGCCCTACAGGGGACTATGGCTACACCTTC.

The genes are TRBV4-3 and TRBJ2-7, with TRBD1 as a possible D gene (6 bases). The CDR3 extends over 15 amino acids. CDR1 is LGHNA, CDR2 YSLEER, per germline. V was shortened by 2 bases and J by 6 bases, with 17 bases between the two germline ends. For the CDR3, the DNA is TGCGCCAGCAGCCAATATTTCCAGGGGTTAGGCGAGCAGTACTTC. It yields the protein CASSQYFQGLGEQYF.

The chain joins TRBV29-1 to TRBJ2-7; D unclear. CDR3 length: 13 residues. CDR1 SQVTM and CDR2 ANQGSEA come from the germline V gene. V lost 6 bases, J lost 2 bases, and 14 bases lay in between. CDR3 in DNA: TGCAGCGTCACAGCCCGAGAACCCTACGAGCAGTACTTC. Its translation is CSVTAREPYEQYF.

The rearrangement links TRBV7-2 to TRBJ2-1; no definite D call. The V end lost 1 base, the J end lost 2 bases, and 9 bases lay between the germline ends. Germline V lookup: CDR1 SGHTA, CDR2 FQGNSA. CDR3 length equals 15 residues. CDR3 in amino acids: CASSLEQTAYNEQFF. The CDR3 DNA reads TGTGCCAGCAGCTTAGAGCAAACAGCCTACAATGAGCAGTTCTTC.

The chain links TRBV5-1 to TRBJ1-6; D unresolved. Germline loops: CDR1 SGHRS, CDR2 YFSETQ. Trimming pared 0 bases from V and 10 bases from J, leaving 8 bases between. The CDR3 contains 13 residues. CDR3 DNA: TGCGCCAGCAGCTTGGGGTCGGAGTCACCCCTCCACTTT. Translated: CASSLGSESPLHF.

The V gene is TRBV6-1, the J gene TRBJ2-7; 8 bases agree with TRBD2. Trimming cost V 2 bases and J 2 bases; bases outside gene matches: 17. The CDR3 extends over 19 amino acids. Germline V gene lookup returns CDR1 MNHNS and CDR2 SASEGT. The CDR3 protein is CASSEIGTSYVRGAYEQYF. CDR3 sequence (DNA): TGTGCCAGCAGTGAAATAGGGACTAGTTACGTTCGGGGTGCCTACGAGCAGTACTTC.

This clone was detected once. CDR3 sequence (DNA): TGTGCCAGCAGCCAAGTTACAGGTACCTACGAGCAGTACTTC. Its protein product is CASSQVTGTYEQYF. The chain is built from TRBV4-2 and TRBJ2-7, with D possibly TRBD1 on 5 matching bases. Germline CDR1 and CDR2: LGHNA and YNFKEQ. The CDR3 is 14 residues long. With 1 base removed from V and 2 bases from J, the gap between germline ends came to 9 bases.

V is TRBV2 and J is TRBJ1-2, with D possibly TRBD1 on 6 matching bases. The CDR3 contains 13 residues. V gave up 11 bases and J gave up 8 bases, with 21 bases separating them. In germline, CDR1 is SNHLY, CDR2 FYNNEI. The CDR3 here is CAGKKQGLSGYTF. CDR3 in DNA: TGTGCCGGAAAAAAACAGGGTCTGTCAGGCTACACCTTC.

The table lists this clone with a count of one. In DNA form, the CDR3 reads TGTGCCAGCAGCCCGAGCGGGAGCCCCTACAATGAGCAGTTCTTC. Encoded protein: CASSPSGSPYNEQFF. V is TRBV11-2 and J is TRBJ2-1; the match to TRBD2 covers 8 bases. From germline, CDR1 is SGHAT and CDR2 FQNNGV. V lost 5 bases and J lost 2; bases outside the gene matches: 5. This CDR3 is 15 amino acids long.

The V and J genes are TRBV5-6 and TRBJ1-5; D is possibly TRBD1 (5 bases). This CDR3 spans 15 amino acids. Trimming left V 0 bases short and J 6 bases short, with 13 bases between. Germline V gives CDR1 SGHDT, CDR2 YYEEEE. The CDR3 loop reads CASSLAGGLGQPQHF. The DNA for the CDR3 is TGTGCCAGCAGCTTGGCCGGGGGTTTGGGTCAGCCCCAGCATTTT.

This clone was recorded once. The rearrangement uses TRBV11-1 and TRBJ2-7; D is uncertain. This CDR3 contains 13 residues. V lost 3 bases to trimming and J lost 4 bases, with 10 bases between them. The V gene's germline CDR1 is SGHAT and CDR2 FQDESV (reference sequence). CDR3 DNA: TGTGCCAGCAGCTTCTCCAGAAATTACGAGCAGTACTTC. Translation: CASSFSRNYEQYF.

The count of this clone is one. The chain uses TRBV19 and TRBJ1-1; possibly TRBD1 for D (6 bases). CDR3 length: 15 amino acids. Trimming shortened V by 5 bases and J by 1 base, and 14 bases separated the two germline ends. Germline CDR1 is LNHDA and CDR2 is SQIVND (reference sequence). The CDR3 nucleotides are TGTGCCAGTAGTGTCCAACTGACAGGGAACACTGAAGCTTTCTTT. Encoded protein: CASSVQLTGNTEAFF. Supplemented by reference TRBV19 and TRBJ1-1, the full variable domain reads DGGITQSPKYLFRKEGQNVTLSCEQNLNHDAMYWYRQDPGQGLRLIYYSQIVNDFQKGDIAEGYSVSREKKESFPLTVTSAQKNPTAFYLCASSVQLTGNTEAFFGQGTRLTVV.

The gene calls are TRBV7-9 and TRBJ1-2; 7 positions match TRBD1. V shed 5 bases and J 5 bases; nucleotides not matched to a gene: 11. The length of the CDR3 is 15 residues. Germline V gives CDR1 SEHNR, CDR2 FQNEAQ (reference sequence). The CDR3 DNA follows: TGTGCCAGCAGCCTCGGACAGGCGTATTGGTATGGCTACACCTTC. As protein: CASSLGQAYWYGYTF.

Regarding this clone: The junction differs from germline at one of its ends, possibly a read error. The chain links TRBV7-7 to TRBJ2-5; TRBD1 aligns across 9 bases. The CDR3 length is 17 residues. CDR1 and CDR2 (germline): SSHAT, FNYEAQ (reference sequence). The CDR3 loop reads CASSLGMGQGIGETQYF. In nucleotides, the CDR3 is TGTGCTAGCAGCTTAGGGATGGGACAGGGTATCGGGGAGACCCAGTACTTC.

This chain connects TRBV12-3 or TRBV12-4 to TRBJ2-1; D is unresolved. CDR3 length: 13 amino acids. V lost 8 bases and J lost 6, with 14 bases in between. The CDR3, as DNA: TGTGCCAGCGAGGAACTAACGCTCAATGAGCAGTTCTTC. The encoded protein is CASEELTLNEQFF.